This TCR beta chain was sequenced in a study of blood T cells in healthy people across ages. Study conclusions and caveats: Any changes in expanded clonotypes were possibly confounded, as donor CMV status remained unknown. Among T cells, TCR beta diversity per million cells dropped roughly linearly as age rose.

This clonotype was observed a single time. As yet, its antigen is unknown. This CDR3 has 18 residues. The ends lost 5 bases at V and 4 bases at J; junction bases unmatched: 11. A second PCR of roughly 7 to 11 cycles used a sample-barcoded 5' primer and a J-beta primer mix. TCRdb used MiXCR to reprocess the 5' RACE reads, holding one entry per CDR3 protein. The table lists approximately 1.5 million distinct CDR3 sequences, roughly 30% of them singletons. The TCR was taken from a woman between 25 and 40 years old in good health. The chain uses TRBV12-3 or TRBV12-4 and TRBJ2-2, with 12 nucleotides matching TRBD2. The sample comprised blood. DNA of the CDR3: TGTGCCAGCAGTCCCCCTAGCGGGAGGGTAGAAGCCACCGGGGAGCTGTTTTTT. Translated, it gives CASSPPSGRVEATGELFF.